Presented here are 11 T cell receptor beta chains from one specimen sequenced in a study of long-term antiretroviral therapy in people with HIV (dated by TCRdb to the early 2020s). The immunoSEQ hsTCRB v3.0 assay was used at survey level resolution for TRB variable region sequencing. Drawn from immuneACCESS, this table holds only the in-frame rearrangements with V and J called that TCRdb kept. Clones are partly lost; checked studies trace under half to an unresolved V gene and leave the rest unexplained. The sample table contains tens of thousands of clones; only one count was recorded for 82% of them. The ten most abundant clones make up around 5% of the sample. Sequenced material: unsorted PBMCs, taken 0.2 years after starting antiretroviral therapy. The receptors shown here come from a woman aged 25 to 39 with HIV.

CDR3 amino acids: CASSSSQGISNQPQHF. The CDR3 bases are TGTGCCAGCAGTTCCTCACAGGGTATAAGCAATCAGCCCCAGCATTTT. The genes are TRBV28 and TRBJ1-5, with a possible D match to TRBD1 (6 bases). CDR3 length: 16 amino acids. Trimming pared 4 bases from V and 1 base from J, leaving 14 bases between. Germline V gene lookup returns CDR1 MDHEN and CDR2 SYDVKM.

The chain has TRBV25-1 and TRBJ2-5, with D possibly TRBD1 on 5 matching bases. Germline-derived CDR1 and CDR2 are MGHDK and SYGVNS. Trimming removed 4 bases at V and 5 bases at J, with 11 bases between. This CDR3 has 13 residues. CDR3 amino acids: CASSVDSAETQYF. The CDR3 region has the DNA TGTGCCAGCAGTGTCGACAGTGCGGAGACCCAGTACTTC.

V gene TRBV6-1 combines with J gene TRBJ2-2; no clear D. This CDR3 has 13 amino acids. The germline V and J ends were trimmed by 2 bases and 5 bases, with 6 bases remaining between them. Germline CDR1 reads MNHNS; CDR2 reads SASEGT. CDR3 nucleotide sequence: TGTGCCAGCAGTGAACGCCAGACCGGGGAGCTGTTTTTT. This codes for CASSERQTGELFF.

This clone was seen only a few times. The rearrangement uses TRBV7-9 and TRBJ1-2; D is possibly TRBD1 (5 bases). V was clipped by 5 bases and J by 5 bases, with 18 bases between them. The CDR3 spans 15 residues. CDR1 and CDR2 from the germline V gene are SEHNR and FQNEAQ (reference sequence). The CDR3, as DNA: TGTGCCAGCAGCCATCTAGCGGGGACGGTGTATGGCTACACCTTC. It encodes CASSHLAGTVYGYTF.

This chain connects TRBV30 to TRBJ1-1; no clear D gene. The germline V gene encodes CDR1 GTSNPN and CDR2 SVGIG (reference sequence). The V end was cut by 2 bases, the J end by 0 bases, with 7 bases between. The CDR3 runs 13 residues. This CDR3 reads CAWSLSLNTEAFF. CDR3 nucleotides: TGTGCCTGGAGTCTGAGCTTGAACACTGAAGCTTTCTTT.

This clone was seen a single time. The CDR3 protein is CASRLQGVGGGYTF. The CDR3 bases are TGTGCCAGCAGACTACAGGGGGTTGGCGGGGGCTACACCTTC. The chain couples TRBV6-5 to TRBJ1-2; 8 nucleotides agree with TRBD1. The CDR3 loop spans 14 amino acids. J was trimmed by 8 bases and V by 6 bases; bases with no gene match: 11. From germline, CDR1 is MNHEY and CDR2 SVGAGI.

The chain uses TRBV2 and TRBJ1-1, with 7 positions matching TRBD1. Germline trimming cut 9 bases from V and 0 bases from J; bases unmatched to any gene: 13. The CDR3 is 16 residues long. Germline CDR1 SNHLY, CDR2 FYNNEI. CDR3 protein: CASIKEAGTVNTEAFF. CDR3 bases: TGTGCCAGTATAAAAGAAGCCGGGACAGTGAACACTGAAGCTTTCTTT.

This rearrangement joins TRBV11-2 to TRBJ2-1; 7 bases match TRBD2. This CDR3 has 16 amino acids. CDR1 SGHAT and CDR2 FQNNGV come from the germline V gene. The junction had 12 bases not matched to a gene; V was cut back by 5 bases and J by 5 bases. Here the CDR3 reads CASSPLWGGAHNEQFF. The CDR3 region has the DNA TGTGCCAGCAGCCCTCTATGGGGGGGTGCCCACAATGAGCAGTTCTTC. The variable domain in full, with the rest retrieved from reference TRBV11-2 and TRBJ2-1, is EAGVAQSPRYKIIEKRQSVAFWCNPISGHATLYWYQQILGQGPKLLIQFQNNGVVDDSQLPKDRFSAERLKGVDSTLKIQPAKLEDSAVYLCASSPLWGGAHNEQFFGPGTRLTVL.

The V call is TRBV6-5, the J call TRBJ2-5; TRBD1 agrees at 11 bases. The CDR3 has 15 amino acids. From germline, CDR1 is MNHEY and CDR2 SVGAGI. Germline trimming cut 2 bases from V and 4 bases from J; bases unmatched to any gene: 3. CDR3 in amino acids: CASSYSGTGGETQYF. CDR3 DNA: TGTGCCAGCAGTTACAGTGGGACAGGGGGAGAGACCCAGTACTTC.

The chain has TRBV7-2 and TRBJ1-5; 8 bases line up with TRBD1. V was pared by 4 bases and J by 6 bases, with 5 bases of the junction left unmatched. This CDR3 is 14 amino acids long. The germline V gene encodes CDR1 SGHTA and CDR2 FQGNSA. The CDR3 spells CASSSQGVGQPQHF. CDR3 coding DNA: TGTGCCAGCAGCTCACAGGGGGTAGGTCAGCCCCAGCATTTT. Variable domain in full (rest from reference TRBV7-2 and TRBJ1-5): GAGVSQSPSNKVTEKGKDVELRCDPISGHTALYWYRQSLGQGLEFLIYFQGNSAPDKSGLPSDRFSAERTGGSVSTLTIQRTQQEDSAVYLCASSSQGVGQPQHFGDGTRLSIL.

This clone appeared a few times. The CDR3, as DNA: TGCGCCAGCAGCTATGGGACAGGGCTAAGCGAGCAGTACTTC. This codes for CASSYGTGLSEQYF. This sequence joins TRBV5-1 and TRBJ2-7, with 9 bases aligning to TRBD1. V gave up 3 bases and J gave up 6 bases; unmatched junction bases: 7. Germline V CDR1 and CDR2: SGHRS, YFSETQ. This CDR3 spans 14 amino acids.